This passage covers 19 T cell receptor beta chains from one sample sequenced in a study of shared clonotypes between healthy human individuals. TCRdb's copy holds only in-frame clones and misses some; the assay was immunoSEQ multiplex PCR. The sample yields 2 million to 2.5 million clones, 85% to 95% seen once. The sample taken for sequencing was naive CD4+ T cells from PBMCs. Regarding subset: CD45RA+ positively selected. All receptors come from a young man in good health. Some clones in this sample may be carry-over from other donors' samples.

This chain joins TRBV5-6 and TRBJ2-4, with TRBD2 matching 13 bases. CDR3 length equals 14 residues. Germline loops: CDR1 SGHDT, CDR2 YYEEEE. V shed 2 bases, J shed 7 bases, and the junction held 0 bases outside the gene matches. The CDR3 loop is CASSLLAGGNIQYF. In nucleotides, the CDR3 is TGTGCCAGCAGCTTACTAGCGGGGGGGAACATTCAGTACTTC.

Comment on this clone: The same CDR3 can be traced to other DNA sequences in this sample. The V and J genes are TRBV5-1 and TRBJ2-1; 14 nucleotides match TRBD2. Germline trimming cut 4 bases from V and 6 bases from J; bases unmatched to any gene: 3. The CDR3 loop spans 15 amino acids. Germline assignment: CDR1 SGHRS and CDR2 YFSETQ. CDR3 nucleotide sequence: TGCGCCAGCAGCCGACTAGCGGGAGGGCCCAATGAGCAGTTCTTC. It yields the protein CASSRLAGGPNEQFF.

The rearrangement uses TRBV4-3 and TRBJ2-1, with TRBD1 matching over 9 bases. The CDR3 is made up of 13 amino acids. The V gene's germline CDR1 is LGHNA and CDR2 YSLEER. V lost 1 base, J lost 12 bases, and 4 bases stayed unmatched. The CDR3 spells CASSQVGTGRQFF. The CDR3 region has the DNA TGCGCCAGCAGCCAAGTGGGGACAGGGAGGCAGTTCTTC.

J is TRBJ2-7 and V is TRBV5-4, with 12 bases lining up with TRBD2. This CDR3 contains 16 residues. Germline values: CDR1 SGHNT, CDR2 YYREEE (reference sequence). Unmatched junction bases numbered 5, after V lost 0 bases and J lost 4 bases. CDR3 loop: CASSLGLAGVAYEQYF. DNA for the CDR3: TGTGCCAGCAGCTTGGGACTAGCGGGAGTGGCGTACGAGCAGTACTTC.

The CDR3 DNA reads as TGTGCCAGCAGCGGCCGGGACGGGTTCTCCTACGAGCAGTACTTC. It specifies CASSGRDGFSYEQYF. The rearrangement links TRBV5-4 to TRBJ2-7; D tentatively fits TRBD1 or TRBD2 (5 bases each). The CDR3 has 15 amino acids. Trimming took off 4 bases at V and 0 bases at J, with 14 bases between the two ends. From germline, CDR1 is SGHNT and CDR2 YYREEE (reference sequence).

This chain connects TRBV4-1 to TRBJ2-3, with D perhaps matching TRBD2 (7 bases). This CDR3 has 16 residues. V was shortened by 1 base and J by 2 bases, with 13 bases between the two germline ends. The V gene's germline CDR1 is MGHRA and CDR2 YSYEKL. This CDR3 is CASSQGGGGTTDTQYF. Written as DNA, the CDR3 is TGCGCCAGCAGCCAAGGGGGAGGGGGGACCACAGATACGCAGTATTTT.

This chain joins TRBV18 and TRBJ2-7, with 8 bases matching TRBD2. J was trimmed by 0 bases and V by 3 bases; bases with no gene match: 7. CDR1 KGHSH and CDR2 LQKENI come from the germline V gene. This CDR3 is built from 16 residues. CDR3 sequence reads: CASSPVLTSGSYEQYF. The DNA of the CDR3 is TGTGCCAGCTCACCCGTCCTTACTAGCGGCTCCTACGAGCAGTACTTC.

V gene TRBV10-3 combines with J gene TRBJ1-2; the match to TRBD1 covers 7 bases. The J segment lost 1 base and the V segment lost 5 bases, leaving 4 bases of the junction unmatched. The germline gives CDR1 ENHRY, CDR2 SYGVKD. The CDR3 covers 14 residues. CDR3 coding DNA: TGTGCCATCAGTAACCGACAGGGTAACTATGGCTACACCTTC. Protein sequence: CAISNRQGNYGYTF.

The chain's CDR3 is CASRNSGGETQYF. DNA for the CDR3: TGTGCCAGCAGGAACAGTGGGGGTGAGACCCAGTACTTC. V is TRBV7-3 and J is TRBJ2-5; D could derive from TRBD1 or TRBD2 (5 bases each). The V gene lost 6 bases and the J gene lost 5 bases, with 13 bases spanning the gap. The CDR3 spans 13 residues. Germline-derived CDR1 and CDR2 are SGHTA and FQGTGA.

The genes are TRBV27 and TRBJ2-3; no clear D. CDR3 length equals 17 residues. CDR1 MNHEY and CDR2 SMNVEV come from the germline V gene (reference sequence). Trimming took 1 base from V and 1 from J, leaving 15 bases between them. This CDR3 reads CASSLLGRIKRTDTQYF. The CDR3 nucleotides are TGTGCCAGCAGTTTATTGGGCAGGATTAAGCGCACAGATACGCAGTATTTT.

For the CDR3, the DNA is TGTGCCAGCAGCTTAGTGGGATCGCCGCCCAATGAGCAGTTCTTC. Encoded protein: CASSLVGSPPNEQFF. This chain joins TRBV7-8 and TRBJ2-1, with no clear D. Germline CDR1 and CDR2: SGHVS and FQNEAQ. V was shortened by 1 base and J by 6 bases, with 13 bases between the two germline ends. The length of the CDR3 is 15 residues. Full variable domain (remainder filled in from reference TRBV7-8 and TRBJ2-1): GAGVSQSPRYKVAKRGQDVALRCDPISGHVSLFWYQQALGQGPEFLTYFQNEAQLDKSGLPSDRFFAERPEGSVSTLKIQRTQQEDSAVYLCASSLVGSPPNEQFFGPGTRLTVL.

In its sample, this clone was seen a few times. The chain is built from TRBV19 and TRBJ1-5, with D possibly being TRBD1 (6 bases). Per the germline V gene, CDR1 is LNHDA and CDR2 is SQIVND (reference sequence). The V end was cut by 10 bases, the J end by 3 bases, with 19 bases between. The CDR3 extends over 15 amino acids. The CDR3 DNA sequence: TGTGCCACTCTACTCACGACAGGTAACAATCAGCCCCAGCATTTT. It encodes CATLLTTGNNQPQHF.

J is TRBJ2-1 and V is TRBV2; the D is unclear. This CDR3 is 12 amino acids long. Looked up from germline, CDR1 is SNHLY and CDR2 is FYNNEI. V dropped 9 bases and J dropped 4 bases, with 10 bases sitting between them. The CDR3 DNA is TGTGCCAGTAACGGCTTGTACAATGAGCAGTTCTTC. It is translated as CASNGLYNEQFF.

J is TRBJ1-5 and V is TRBV7-2, with D perhaps matching TRBD1 (5 bases). Between the trimmed V and J ends, which lost 4 bases and 0 bases, there was a span of 13 bases. Germline V gene lookup returns CDR1 SGHTA and CDR2 FQGNSA. There are 16 residues in the CDR3. The CDR3 loop reads CASSYLGTDSNQPQHF. In DNA form, the CDR3 reads TGTGCCAGCAGCTACCTGGGGACCGATAGCAATCAGCCCCAGCATTTT.

This clone has a single count. J is TRBJ1-1 and V is TRBV27, with 8 bases matching TRBD1. With V trimmed by 2 bases and J by 1 base, 12 bases remained unmatched. CDR1 MNHEY and CDR2 SMNVEV come from the germline V gene (reference sequence). The CDR3 runs to 18 residues. CDR3 DNA sequence: TGTGCCAGCAGTTTACGCCCCCCAATGACAGGGGCGAACACTGAAGCTTTCTTT. Its protein is CASSLRPPMTGANTEAFF.

As concerns this clone: Within the sample, other DNA sequences also encode this same CDR3. This chain joins TRBV2 and TRBJ1-1, with TRBD1 as a possible D gene (5 bases). The V end was cut by 7 bases, the J end by 2 bases, with 11 bases between. The CDR3 extends over 13 amino acids. Germline CDR1 SNHLY, CDR2 FYNNEI. The CDR3 region has the DNA TGTGCCAGCATGGGGGGATTAAACACTGAAGCTTTCTTT. This sequence encodes CASMGGLNTEAFF.

A word on this clone: The identical CDR3 is also encoded by other nucleotide sequences in the sample. The rearrangement links TRBV5-1 to TRBJ2-2; D uncertain. Germline V gives CDR1 SGHRS, CDR2 YFSETQ. V gave up 2 bases and J gave up 1 base, with 6 bases separating them. The CDR3 length is 14 residues. The CDR3 region is CASSLVLNTGELFF. Written as DNA, the CDR3 is TGCGCCAGCAGCTTAGTCTTGAACACCGGGGAGCTGTTTTTT.

About this clone: The sample has other DNA sequences that encode this CDR3 too. This rearrangement joins TRBV5-1 to TRBJ1-4, with D maybe TRBD1 (6 bases). CDR3 length equals 14 residues. Germline CDR1 is SGHRS and CDR2 is YFSETQ. Trimming shortened V by 4 bases and J by 5 bases, and 12 bases separated the two germline ends. For the CDR3, the DNA is TGCGCCAGCAGCACCGGACAGAAAAATGAAAAACTGTTTTTT. Protein: CASSTGQKNEKLFF.

The genes are TRBV5-6 and TRBJ1-1; 10 bases agree with TRBD1. Germline V gene sequence: CDR1 SGHDT, CDR2 YYEEEE. Unmatched junction bases numbered 4, after V lost 4 bases and J lost 4 bases. This CDR3 region has 14 residues. The CDR3 loop is CASSRRDRGTEAFF. The CDR3 DNA reads TGTGCCAGCAGCCGCCGGGACAGGGGCACTGAAGCTTTCTTT.